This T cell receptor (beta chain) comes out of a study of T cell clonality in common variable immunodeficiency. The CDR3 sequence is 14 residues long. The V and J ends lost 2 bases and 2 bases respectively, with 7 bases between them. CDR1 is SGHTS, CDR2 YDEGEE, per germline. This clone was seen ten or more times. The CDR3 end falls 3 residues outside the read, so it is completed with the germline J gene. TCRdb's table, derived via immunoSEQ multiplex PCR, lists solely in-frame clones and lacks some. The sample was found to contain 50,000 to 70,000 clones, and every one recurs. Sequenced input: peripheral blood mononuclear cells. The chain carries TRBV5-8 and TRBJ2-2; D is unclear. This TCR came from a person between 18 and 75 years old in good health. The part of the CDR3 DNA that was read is TGTGCCAGCAGCTTTGAGCCCAACACCGGGGAG. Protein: CASSFEPNTGE. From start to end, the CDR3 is CASSFEPNTGELFF.